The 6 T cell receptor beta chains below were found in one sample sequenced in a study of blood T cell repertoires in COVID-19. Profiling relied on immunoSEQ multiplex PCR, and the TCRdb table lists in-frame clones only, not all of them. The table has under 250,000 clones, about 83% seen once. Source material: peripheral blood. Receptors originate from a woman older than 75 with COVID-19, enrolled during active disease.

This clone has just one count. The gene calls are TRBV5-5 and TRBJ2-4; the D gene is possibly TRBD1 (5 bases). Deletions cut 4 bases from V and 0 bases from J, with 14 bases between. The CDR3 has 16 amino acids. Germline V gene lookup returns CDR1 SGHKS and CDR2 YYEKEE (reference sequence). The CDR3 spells CASSGDGALAKNIQYF. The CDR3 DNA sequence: TGTGCCAGCAGCGGTGATGGGGCACTAGCCAAAAACATTCAGTACTTC.

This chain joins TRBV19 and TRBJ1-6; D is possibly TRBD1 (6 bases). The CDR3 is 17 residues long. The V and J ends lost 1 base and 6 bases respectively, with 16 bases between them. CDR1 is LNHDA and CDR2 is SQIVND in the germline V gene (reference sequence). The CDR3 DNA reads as TGTGCCAGTAGTATAGCACCGATCGGACAGTCTAATTCACCCCTCCACTTT. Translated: CASSIAPIGQSNSPLHF.

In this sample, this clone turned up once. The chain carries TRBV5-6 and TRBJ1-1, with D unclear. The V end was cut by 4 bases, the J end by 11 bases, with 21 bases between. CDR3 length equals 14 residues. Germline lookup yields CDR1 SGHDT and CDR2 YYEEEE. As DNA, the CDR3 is TGTGCCAGCAGCGGGTTTGAAGTACGGTCCGGGGCTTTCTTT. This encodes CASSGFEVRSGAFF.

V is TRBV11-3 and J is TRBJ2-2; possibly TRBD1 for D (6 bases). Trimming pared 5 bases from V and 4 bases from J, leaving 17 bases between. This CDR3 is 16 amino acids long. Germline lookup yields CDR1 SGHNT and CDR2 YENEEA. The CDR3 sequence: CASSREGQLPTGELFF. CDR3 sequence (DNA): TGTGCCAGCAGCCGAGAGGGACAACTACCCACCGGGGAGCTGTTTTTT.

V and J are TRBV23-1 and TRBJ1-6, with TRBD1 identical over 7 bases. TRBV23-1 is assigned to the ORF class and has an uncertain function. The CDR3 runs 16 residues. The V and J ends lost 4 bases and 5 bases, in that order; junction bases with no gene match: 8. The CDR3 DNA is TGCGCCAGCAGTCCCCCCAGGGGGACAGATAATTCACCCCTCCACTTT. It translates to CASSPPRGTDNSPLHF.

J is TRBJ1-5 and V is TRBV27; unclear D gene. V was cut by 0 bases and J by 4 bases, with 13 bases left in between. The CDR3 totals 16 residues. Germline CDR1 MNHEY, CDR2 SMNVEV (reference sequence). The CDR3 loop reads CASSLSRRNLNQPQHF. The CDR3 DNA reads TGTGCCAGCAGTTTATCAAGGCGGAATTTGAATCAGCCCCAGCATTTT.